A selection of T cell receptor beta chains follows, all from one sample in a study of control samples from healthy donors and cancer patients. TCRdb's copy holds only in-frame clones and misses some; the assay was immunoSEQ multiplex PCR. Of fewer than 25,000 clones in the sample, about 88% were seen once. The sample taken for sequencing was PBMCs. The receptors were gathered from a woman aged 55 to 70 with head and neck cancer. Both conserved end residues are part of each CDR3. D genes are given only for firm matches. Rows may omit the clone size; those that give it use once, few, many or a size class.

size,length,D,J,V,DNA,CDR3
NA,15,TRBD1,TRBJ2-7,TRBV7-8,TGTGCCAGCAGCCTAGGGACAGGGCGCTCCTACGAGCAGTACTTC,CASSLGTGRSYEQYF
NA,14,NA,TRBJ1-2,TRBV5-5,TGTGCCAGCAGCTTGGGAGGAAACGGCGGTGGCTACACCTTC,CASSLGGNGGGYTF
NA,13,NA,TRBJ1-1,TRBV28,TGTGCCAGCAGTCAACAGGGAGGTCTGGAAGCTTTCTTT,CASSQQGGLEAFF
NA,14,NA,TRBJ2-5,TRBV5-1,TGCGCCAGCAGCCGGGACGCAACTCGCGAGACCCAGTACTTC,CASSRDATRETQYF
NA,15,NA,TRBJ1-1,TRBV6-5,TGTGCCAGCAGTCCCCGGACTCCCTGGGTCACTGAAGCTTTCTTT,CASSPRTPWVTEAFF
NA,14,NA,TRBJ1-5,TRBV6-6,TGTGCCAGCAGTTATATCGGAGGGGATCAGCCCCAGCATTTT,CASSYIGGDQPQHF
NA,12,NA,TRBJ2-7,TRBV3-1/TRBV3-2,TGTGCCAGCAGCCCTAACATGAGGGAGCAGTACTTC,CASSPNMREQYF
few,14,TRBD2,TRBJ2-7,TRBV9,TGTGCCAGCAGCGCAGCTAGCGGCTCCTACGAGCAGTACTTC,CASSAASGSYEQYF
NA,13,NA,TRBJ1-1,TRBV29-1,TGCAGCGTTGAAGGGGGCAGGGCTACTGAAGCTTTCTTT,CSVEGGRATEAFF
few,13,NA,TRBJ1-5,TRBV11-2,TGTGCCAGCAGCCCCCAGGCCCGAGAACCCCAGCATTTT,CASSPQAREPQHF
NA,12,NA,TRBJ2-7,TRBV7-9,TGTGCCAGCAGTCTACAGGGATACGAGCAGTACTTC,CASSLQGYEQYF
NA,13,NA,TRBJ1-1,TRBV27,TGTGCCAGCAGTCGCACGATTAACACTGAAGCTTTCTTT,CASSRTINTEAFF
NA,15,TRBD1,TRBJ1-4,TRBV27,TGTGCCAGCAGTTCGCAAAGGGGGCTTTTTGAAAAACTGTTTTTT,CASSSQRGLFEKLFF
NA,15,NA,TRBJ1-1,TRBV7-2,TGTGCCAGCAGCTTAATGACTCCCATGAACACTGAAGCTTTCTTT,CASSLMTPMNTEAFF
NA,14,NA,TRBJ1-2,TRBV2,TGTGCCAGCAGTGAGGGCAGGGAGAACTATGGCTACACCTTC,CASSEGRENYGYTF
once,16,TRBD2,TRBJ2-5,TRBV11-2,TGTGCCAGCAGCTTTGGGGCTAGCGGGATCCAAGAGACCCAGTACTTC,CASSFGASGIQETQYF
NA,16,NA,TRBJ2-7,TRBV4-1,TGCGCCAGCAGCCACGCACCATCCGGACAGTCCTACGAGCAGTACTTC,CASSHAPSGQSYEQYF
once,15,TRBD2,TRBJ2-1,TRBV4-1,TGCGCCAGCAGTGGACTAGCGGGAACGTACAATGAGCAGTTCTTC,CASSGLAGTYNEQFF
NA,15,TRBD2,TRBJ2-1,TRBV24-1,TGTGCCACCAGTGATTTGAGCGGGAGGGCCAATGAGCAGTTCTTC,CATSDLSGRANEQFF
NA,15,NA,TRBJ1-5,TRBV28,TGTGCCAGCAGTAAAATGAGAGGCTGGAATCAGCCCCAGCATTTT,CASSKMRGWNQPQHF
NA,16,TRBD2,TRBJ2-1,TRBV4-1,TGCGCCAGCAGCCCCTATGGGACTAGCGACTACAATGAGCAGTTCTTC,CASSPYGTSDYNEQFF
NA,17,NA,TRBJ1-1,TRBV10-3,TGTGCCATCAGTGGCGGTTTAGGGGTGGGACGGAGCACTGAAGCTTTCTTT,CAISGGLGVGRSTEAFF
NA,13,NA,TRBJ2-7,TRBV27,TGTGCCAGCAGTTTGACACGATACTACGAGCAGTACTTC,CASSLTRYYEQYF
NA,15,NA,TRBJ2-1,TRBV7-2,TGTGCCAGCAGCTTAGGTTTGTACCGCTACAATGAGCAGTTCTTC,CASSLGLYRYNEQFF
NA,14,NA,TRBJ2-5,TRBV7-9,TGTGCCAGCAGCTATCAGGGGGGCCAAGAGACCCAGTACTTC,CASSYQGGQETQYF
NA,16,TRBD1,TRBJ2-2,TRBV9,TGTGCCAGCAGCTCCAACAGGGGATGGGACACCGGGGAGCTGTTTTTT,CASSSNRGWDTGELFF
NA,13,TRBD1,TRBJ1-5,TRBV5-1,TGCGCCAGCAGCTTTACAGGGGGAGCGCCCCAGCATTTT,CASSFTGGAPQHF
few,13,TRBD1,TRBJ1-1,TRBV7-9,TGTGCCAGCAGCTTAGACGGGACAGTTGAAGCTTTCTTT,CASSLDGTVEAFF
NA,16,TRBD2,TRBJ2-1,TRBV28,TGTGCCAGCAGTTTATGGGGGAGGGACTCCTACAATGAGCAGTTCTTC,CASSLWGRDSYNEQFF
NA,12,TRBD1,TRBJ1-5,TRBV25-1,TGTGCCAGCTCGACAGGGAATCAGCCCCAGCATTTT,CASSTGNQPQHF
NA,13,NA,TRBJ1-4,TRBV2,TGTGCCAGCAGTGGGGAACCTATGGAAAAACTGTTTTTT,CASSGEPMEKLFF
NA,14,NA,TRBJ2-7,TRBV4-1,TGCGCCAGCAGCCAAGTGGTCAACTCCTACGAGCAGTACTTC,CASSQVVNSYEQYF
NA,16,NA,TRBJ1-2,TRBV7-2,TGTGCCAGCAGCTCCCCCGGGAAAATGGGGCTCTATGGCTACACCTTC,CASSSPGKMGLYGYTF
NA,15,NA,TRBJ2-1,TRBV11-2,TGTGCCAGCAGAGATCTGGGACTGAACTACAATGAGCAGTTCTTC,CASRDLGLNYNEQFF
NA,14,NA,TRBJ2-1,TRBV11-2,TGTGCCAGCAGCTTAGATGACTCCTACAATGAGCAGTTCTTC,CASSLDDSYNEQFF
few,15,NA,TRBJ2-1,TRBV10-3,TGTGCCATCAGCCTCGGGACTGACCCCTACAATGAGCAGTTCTTC,CAISLGTDPYNEQFF
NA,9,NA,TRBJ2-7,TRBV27,TGTGCCAGCACTTGGTGGCAGTACTTC,CASTWWQYF
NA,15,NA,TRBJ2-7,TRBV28,TGTGCCAGCAGTTTGAGGGGGGCTCTCTCCTACGAGCAGTACTTC,CASSLRGALSYEQYF